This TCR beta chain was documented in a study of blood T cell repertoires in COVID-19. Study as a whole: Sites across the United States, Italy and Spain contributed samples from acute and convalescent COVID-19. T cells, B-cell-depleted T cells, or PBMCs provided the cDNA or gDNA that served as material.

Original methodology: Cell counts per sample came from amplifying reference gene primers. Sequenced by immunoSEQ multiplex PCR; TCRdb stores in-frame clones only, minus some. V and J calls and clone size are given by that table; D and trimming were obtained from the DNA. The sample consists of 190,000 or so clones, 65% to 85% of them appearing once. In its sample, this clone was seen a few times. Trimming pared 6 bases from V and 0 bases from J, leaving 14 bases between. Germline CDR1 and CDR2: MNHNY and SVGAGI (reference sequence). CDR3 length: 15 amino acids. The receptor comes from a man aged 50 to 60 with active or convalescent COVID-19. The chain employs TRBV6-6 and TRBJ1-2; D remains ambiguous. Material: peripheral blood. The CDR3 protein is CASRRTRVTNYGYTF. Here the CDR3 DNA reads TGTGCCAGCAGACGTACCCGGGTCACTAACTATGGCTACACCTTC.